The entry that follows covers one T cell receptor (beta chain) sequence. This entry is derived from a study of blood T cell repertoires in COVID-19. Study-level background: The United States, Italy and Spain supplied acute and convalescent COVID-19 samples.

Generated by immunoSEQ multiplex PCR, the TCRdb table keeps only in-frame clones and is missing some. The sample contains hundreds of thousands of clones, 86% of which appear only once. The length of the CDR3 is 15 residues. CDR1 is LNHNV, CDR2 YYDKDF, per germline (reference sequence). V lost 6 bases to trimming and J lost 3 bases; unmatched junction nucleotides: 8. The sequence came from a young woman with active or convalescent COVID-19. This rearrangement joins TRBV15 to TRBJ1-5, with TRBD1 identical over 7 bases. Sequencing was done on a sample of peripheral blood. CDR3 nucleotide sequence: TGTGCCACCAGAAGACAGGGCGATTACAATCAGCCCCAGCATTTT. This codes for CATRRQGDYNQPQHF.